The 7 T cell receptor beta chains listed next were all sequenced from one sample in a study of shared clonotypes between healthy human individuals. Profiling relied on immunoSEQ multiplex PCR, and the TCRdb table lists in-frame clones only, not all of them. The sample carries under 1 million clones, more than 85% recorded once. CD45RO-negative cells were positively selected for CCR7, leaving out terminally differentiated effector memory CD45RA+ cells. The sequenced material came from naive CD8+ T cells sorted from blood. The receptors stem from a young man in good health.

The J gene is TRBJ2-1, the V gene TRBV27; 8 nucleotides line up with TRBD1. Germline V lookup: CDR1 MNHEY, CDR2 SMNVEV (reference sequence). The CDR3 is 14 amino acids. V was clipped by 2 bases and J by 7 bases; unmatched bases: 4. The CDR3 nucleotides read TGTGCCAGCAGTTTACAGGGGGCGAGAAATGAGCAGTTCTTC. It specifies CASSLQGARNEQFF.

The genes are TRBV4-3 and TRBJ2-7; TRBD2 matches 11 bases. The V gene end was trimmed by 0 bases and the J gene end by 0 bases; junction bases not matched to a gene: 10. The CDR3 sequence is 19 residues long. Per the germline V gene, CDR1 is LGHNA and CDR2 is YSLEER. The CDR3: CASSQDIVLAGGSSYEQYF. CDR3 coding DNA: TGCGCCAGCAGCCAAGATATTGTGCTAGCGGGAGGAAGCTCCTACGAGCAGTACTTC.

The CDR3 DNA sequence: TGTGCCAGCAGTGGTCGCGGGAGGGCCTGGGAGCAGTACTTC. Its translation is CASSGRGRAWEQYF. This chain joins TRBV7-9 and TRBJ2-7; 9 bases map to TRBD2. Per germline, CDR1 SEHNR and CDR2 FQNEAQ (reference sequence). The CDR3 covers 14 residues. V trimming: 6 bases; J trimming: 7 bases; junction bases outside the gene matches: 10. The full variable domain, its missing parts supplied by reference TRBV7-9 and TRBJ2-7, is DTGVSQNPRHKITKRGQNVTFRCDPISEHNRLYWYRQTLGQGPEFLTYFQNEAQLEKSRLLSDRFSAERPKGSFSTLEIQRTEQGDSAMYLCASSGRGRAWEQYFGPGTRLTVT.

The DNA for the CDR3 is TGTGCCAGCAGCTCATTCCGGGACTCCCTATGGGATGAGCAGTTCTTC. This gives the protein CASSSFRDSLWDEQFF. The chain employs TRBV11-2 and TRBJ2-1, with TRBD2 as a possible D gene (6 bases). V lost 4 bases and J 8 bases, leaving 21 bases between the germline ends. Germline CDR1 SGHAT, CDR2 FQNNGV. The CDR3 spans 16 residues.

This clone was observed a single time. This chain links TRBV28 with TRBJ1-2; the D is unclear. The germline CDR1 and CDR2 sequences are MDHEN and SYDVKM. Trimming pared 3 bases from V and 3 bases from J, leaving 17 bases between. The CDR3 loop spans 16 amino acids. The CDR3 nucleotides are TGTGCCAGCAGTTTTATCGAGGGAGGGTCGTACTATGGCTACACCTTC. Amino acids: CASSFIEGGSYYGYTF.

This chain uses TRBV2 with TRBJ2-1; 11 bases match TRBD1. CDR1 and CDR2 (germline): SNHLY, FYNNEI. Germline trimming cut 3 bases from V and 5 bases from J; bases unmatched to any gene: 6. CDR3 length equals 16 residues. As DNA, the CDR3 is TGTGCCAGCAGTGAGGGACAGGGGGTAGGAAACAATGAGCAGTTCTTC. Translated, it gives CASSEGQGVGNNEQFF. The whole variable domain, filled in from reference TRBV2 and TRBJ2-1, reads EPEVTQTPSHQVTQMGQEVILRCVPISNHLYFYWYRQILGQKVEFLVSFYNNEISEKSEIFDDQFSVERPDGSNFTLKIRSTKLEDSAMYFCASSEGQGVGNNEQFFGPGTRLTVL.

This chain links TRBV10-3 with TRBJ2-7; TRBD2 might be the D (5 bases). CDR1 and CDR2 (germline): ENHRY, SYGVKD. The V gene lost 2 bases and the J gene lost 4 bases, with 6 bases spanning the gap. The CDR3 runs to 12 residues. The CDR3 nucleotides are TGTGCCATCAGTGAGCGGGATTACGAGCAGTACTTC. Translation: CAISERDYEQYF.